These 10 T cell receptor beta chains share one sample of origin, sequenced in a study of shared clonotypes between healthy human individuals. Profiled with immunoSEQ multiplex PCR; TCRdb holds only in-frame clones, not every one. The profile shows about a million clones, approximately 76% of them singletons. The sample comprised memory CD4+ T cells sorted from blood. Subset denoted: CD45RA-negative fraction. These receptors all stem from a man between 18 and 29 years old in good health.

The V call is TRBV9, the J call TRBJ1-4; 11 bases agree with TRBD1. The CDR3 loop spans 18 amino acids. The junction had 8 bases not matched to a gene; V was cut back by 3 bases and J by 1 base. Germline-derived CDR1 and CDR2 are SGDLS and YYNGEE. The DNA of the CDR3 is TGTGCCAGCAGCGCTAGTGGACAGGGGGCGAAAACTAATGAAAAACTGTTTTTT. Its protein is CASSASGQGAKTNEKLFF.

This clone was seen only once. This specimen includes other DNA sequences encoding the same CDR3. The chain couples TRBV27 to TRBJ2-7, with D unclear. This CDR3 has 12 amino acids. Germline V gene lookup returns CDR1 MNHEY and CDR2 SMNVEV (reference sequence). V lost 1 base and J 4 bases, leaving 5 bases between the germline ends. CDR3 nucleotide sequence: TGTGCCAGCAGTTTATTGGGATACGAGCAGTACTTC. Translating gives CASSLLGYEQYF.

In this sample, this clone turned up once. V is TRBV7-9 and J is TRBJ1-1; D is unclear. The length of the CDR3 is 14 residues. V lost 3 bases and J 6 bases, leaving 14 bases between the germline ends. Germline lookup yields CDR1 SEHNR and CDR2 FQNEAQ (reference sequence). CDR3 amino acids: CASSFTASTAEAFF. CDR3 DNA sequence: TGTGCCAGCAGCTTTACAGCTAGTACAGCTGAAGCTTTCTTT. Supplemented by reference TRBV7-9 and TRBJ1-1, the full variable domain reads DTGVSQNPRHKITKRGQNVTFRCDPISEHNRLYWYRQTLGQGPEFLTYFQNEAQLEKSRLLSDRFSAERPKGSFSTLEIQRTEQGDSAMYLCASSFTASTAEAFFGQGTRLTVV.

V gene TRBV30 combines with J gene TRBJ1-2, with D hard to call. This CDR3 spans 12 amino acids. Germline V CDR1 and CDR2: GTSNPN, SVGIG (reference sequence). Trimming cost V 5 bases and J 2 bases, with 9 bases left between them. The CDR3 is CAWWSANYGYTF. Here the CDR3 DNA reads TGTGCCTGGTGGTCAGCAAACTATGGCTACACCTTC.

CDR3 loop: CASSQGGQMNTEAFF. CDR3 nucleotides: TGCGCCAGCAGCCAGGGGGGACAGATGAACACTGAAGCTTTCTTT. The V and J genes are TRBV4-1 and TRBJ1-1, with 7 nucleotides matching TRBD1. The length of the CDR3 is 15 residues. Looked up from germline, CDR1 is MGHRA and CDR2 is YSYEKL. The ends lost 3 bases at V and 0 bases at J; junction bases unmatched: 4.

This rearrangement joins TRBV18 to TRBJ1-1; D is possibly TRBD1 (5 bases). Germline V gives CDR1 KGHSH, CDR2 LQKENI. Trimming stripped 1 base from V and 2 bases from J, with 8 bases between. This CDR3 contains 14 residues. Written as DNA, the CDR3 is TGTGCCAGCTCACCACGGGGGGTTAACACTGAAGCTTTCTTT. It codes for CASSPRGVNTEAFF.

The table lists this clone with a few counts. The CDR3 DNA is TGTGCCAGCAGCTTGGAAATGGACACCTACTCTGGAAACACCATATATTTT. Protein sequence: CASSLEMDTYSGNTIYF. This chain uses TRBV5-6 with TRBJ1-3, with D possibly being TRBD1 (5 bases). Trimming cost V 0 bases and J 0 bases, with 13 bases left between them. There are 17 residues in the CDR3. From germline, CDR1 is SGHDT and CDR2 YYEEEE.

This sequence joins TRBV30 and TRBJ1-1; D is undetermined. Trimming pared 1 base from V and 4 bases from J, leaving 13 bases between. Per the germline V gene, CDR1 is GTSNPN and CDR2 is SVGIG (reference sequence). The CDR3 loop spans 14 amino acids. The CDR3 loop reads CAWSALSWGTEAFF. The CDR3 DNA is TGTGCCTGGAGTGCCCTTAGTTGGGGCACTGAAGCTTTCTTT.

The chain links TRBV5-6 to TRBJ2-5; D ambiguous. Germline V lookup: CDR1 SGHDT, CDR2 YYEEEE. V lost 5 bases and J 4 bases, leaving 6 bases between the germline ends. This CDR3 contains 11 residues. CDR3 amino acids: CASRYLETQYF. The CDR3 DNA reads TGTGCCAGCAGGTATCTAGAGACCCAGTACTTC.

This clone came up a few times. The CDR3 loop is CASSQRSGTEYEQYF. Here the CDR3 DNA reads TGCGCCAGCAGCCAACGTTCCGGGACAGAATACGAGCAGTACTTC. This chain connects TRBV4-1 to TRBJ2-7; 7 nucleotides align to TRBD1. Losses at the gene ends were 2 bases for V and 4 bases for J; bases not matched to a gene: 8. The germline V gene has CDR1 MGHRA and CDR2 YSYEKL. There are 15 residues in the CDR3.